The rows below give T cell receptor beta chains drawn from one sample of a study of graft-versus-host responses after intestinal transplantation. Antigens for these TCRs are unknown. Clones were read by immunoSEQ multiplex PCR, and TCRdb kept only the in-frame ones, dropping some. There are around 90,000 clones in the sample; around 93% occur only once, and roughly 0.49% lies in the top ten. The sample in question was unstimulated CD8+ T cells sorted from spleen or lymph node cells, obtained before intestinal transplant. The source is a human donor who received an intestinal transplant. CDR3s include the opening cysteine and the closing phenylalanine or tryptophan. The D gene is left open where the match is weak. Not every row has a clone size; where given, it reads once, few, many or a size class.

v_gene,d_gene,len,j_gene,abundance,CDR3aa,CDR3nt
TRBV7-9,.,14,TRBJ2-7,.,CASSMVLAPHEQYF,TGTGCCAGCAGCATGGTACTAGCCCCTCACGAGCAGTACTTC
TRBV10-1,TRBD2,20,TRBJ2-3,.,CASRAGSSGGLSFGTDTQYF,TGCGCCAGCAGAGCGGGCTCTAGCGGGGGGTTATCTTTTGGCACAGATACGCAGTATTTT
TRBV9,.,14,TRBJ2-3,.,CASSKDSFTDTQYF,TGTGCCAGCAGCAAAGACAGTTTCACAGATACGCAGTATTTT
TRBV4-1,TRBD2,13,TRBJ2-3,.,CASSPVAGPAQYF,TGCGCCAGCAGCCCAGTAGCGGGACCGGCGCAGTATTTT
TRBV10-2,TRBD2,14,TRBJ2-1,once,CASSEGASGFGQFF,TGCGCCAGCAGTGAGGGGGCTAGCGGGTTTGGGCAGTTCTTC
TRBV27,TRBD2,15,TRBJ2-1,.,CASSLSSGTYNEQFF,TGTGCCAGCAGTTTAAGTAGCGGGACCTACAATGAGCAGTTCTTC
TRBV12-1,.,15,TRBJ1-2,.,CASSLQGARDYGYTF,TGTGCCAGCAGCTTACAGGGGGCCAGGGACTATGGCTACACCTTC
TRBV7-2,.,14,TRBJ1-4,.,CASSSQGTNEKLFF,TGTGCCAGCAGCTCGCAGGGGACTAATGAAAAACTGTTTTTT
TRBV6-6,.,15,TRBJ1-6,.,CASSYEGGQSSPLHF,TGTGCCAGCAGTTATGAGGGGGGGCAATCGTCACCCCTCCACTTT
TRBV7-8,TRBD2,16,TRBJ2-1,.,CASSPQTSGRGREQFF,TGTGCCAGCAGCCCCCAGACTAGCGGGAGAGGACGGGAGCAGTTCTTC
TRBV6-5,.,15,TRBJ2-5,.,CASSSRGEARETQYF,TGTGCCAGCAGTTCCCGCGGGGAGGCCAGGGAGACCCAGTACTTC
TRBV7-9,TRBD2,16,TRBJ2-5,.,CASSQPIAGGTETQYF,TGTGCCAGCAGCCAACCTATAGCGGGGGGGACGGAGACCCAGTACTTC
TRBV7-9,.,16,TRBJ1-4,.,CASSLDLRTANEKLFF,TGTGCCAGCAGCTTAGATTTAAGGACAGCGAATGAAAAACTGTTTTTT